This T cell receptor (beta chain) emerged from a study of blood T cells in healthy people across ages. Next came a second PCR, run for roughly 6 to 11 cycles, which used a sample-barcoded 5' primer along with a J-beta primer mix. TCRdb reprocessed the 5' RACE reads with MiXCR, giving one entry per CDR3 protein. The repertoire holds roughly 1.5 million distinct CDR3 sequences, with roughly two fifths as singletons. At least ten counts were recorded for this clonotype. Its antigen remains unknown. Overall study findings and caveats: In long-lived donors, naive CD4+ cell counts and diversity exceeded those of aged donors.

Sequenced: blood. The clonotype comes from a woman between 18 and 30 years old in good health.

CDR3 sequence reads: CASSQFRGSYEQYF. CDR3 nucleotides: TGCGCCAGCAGCCAATTCCGGGGTTCTTACGAGCAGTACTTC. This chain connects TRBV4-3 to TRBJ2-7; D possibly corresponds to TRBD2 (5 bases). Germline CDR1 LGHNA, CDR2 YSLEER. Deletions cut 2 bases from V and 4 bases from J, with 12 bases between. The CDR3 length is 14 residues.